The 20 T cell receptor beta chains listed next were all sequenced from one sample in a study of blood T cell repertoires in COVID-19. Only in-frame clones appear in the TCRdb table, and some are missing; sequencing was by immunoSEQ multiplex PCR. The table shows around 300,000 clones, with around four fifths occurring only once. The specimen was peripheral blood. The receptors stem from a man in his thirties or forties with active or convalescent COVID-19.

The rearrangement joins TRBV4-3 to TRBJ1-2; 12 bases are a match to TRBD1. J lost 4 bases, V lost 0 bases, and 3 bases had no gene match. The V gene's germline CDR1 is LGHNA and CDR2 YSLEER. This CDR3 region has 16 residues. The CDR3 loop reads CASSQDGTGGSYGYTF. The CDR3 nucleotides read TGCGCCAGCAGCCAAGATGGGACAGGGGGCAGCTATGGCTACACCTTC.

The sample holds a few counts of this clone. The CDR3 DNA reads as TGTGCCAGCAGCTTAGACCTAAACAACTATGGCTACACCTTC. Its translation is CASSLDLNNYGYTF. This chain links TRBV7-9 with TRBJ1-2; D uncertain. V was cut by 1 base and J by 2 bases, with 8 bases left in between. The CDR3 spans 14 residues. The V gene's germline CDR1 is SEHNR and CDR2 FQNEAQ (reference sequence).

This chain links TRBV5-8 with TRBJ1-2; D is unresolved. The V gene's germline CDR1 is SGHTS and CDR2 YDEGEE. The CDR3 covers 14 residues. The V and J ends lost 1 base and 4 bases respectively, with 11 bases between them. The CDR3 sequence is CASSLSLVLYGYTF. The CDR3 region has the DNA TGTGCCAGCAGCTTGTCCCTGGTACTCTATGGCTACACCTTC.

The genes are TRBV2 and TRBJ1-1; maybe TRBD1 (5 bases). Germline lookup yields CDR1 SNHLY and CDR2 FYNNEI. Trimming pared 10 bases from V and 2 bases from J, leaving 14 bases between. The CDR3 runs to 13 residues. This CDR3 reads CATTGGLNTEAFF. The CDR3 DNA reads TGTGCCACAACCGGGGGTCTAAACACTGAAGCTTTCTTT.

This clone was picked up one time. The CDR3 DNA reads as TGTGCCAGCAGCGTAGGACTAGCGGGGGATGGTACGCAGTATTTT. Its protein is CASSVGLAGDGTQYF. The V and J genes are TRBV9 and TRBJ2-3, with TRBD2 matching over 12 bases. The CDR3 totals 15 residues. Germline assignment: CDR1 SGDLS and CDR2 YYNGEE. J lost 8 bases, V lost 0 bases, and 4 bases had no gene match.

This chain joins TRBV24-1 and TRBJ2-1; 15 positions match TRBD2. The CDR3 is made up of 17 amino acids. Trimming removed 2 bases from V and 6 bases from J; junction bases left unmatched: 4. Germline CDR1 reads KGHDR; CDR2 reads SFDVKD. CDR3 sequence: CATSDSWTSGRANEQFF. CDR3 nucleotide sequence: TGTGCCACCAGTGATTCCTGGACTAGCGGGAGGGCCAATGAGCAGTTCTTC.

Here the CDR3 reads CATSGLAASYEQYF. Here the CDR3 DNA reads TGTGCCACCTCCGGACTAGCGGCTTCCTACGAGCAGTACTTC. This sequence joins TRBV10-3 and TRBJ2-7; TRBD2 matches 10 bases. The germline gives CDR1 ENHRY, CDR2 SYGVKD. V dropped 10 bases and J dropped 1; count of bases not matched to a gene: 7. The CDR3 is made up of 14 amino acids.

The rearrangement uses TRBV28 and TRBJ2-3; TRBD1 aligns across 7 bases. CDR3 length: 17 amino acids. Germline CDR1 and CDR2: MDHEN and SYDVKM. V lost 3 bases to trimming and J lost 2 bases; unmatched junction nucleotides: 11. CDR3 DNA sequence: TGTGCCAGCAGTTTTCAAACAGGGGCCGACACCACAGATACGCAGTATTTT. Encoded protein: CASSFQTGADTTDTQYF. The full variable domain, with the rest looked up from reference TRBV28 and TRBJ2-3, is DVKVTQSSRYLVKRTGEKVFLECVQDMDHENMFWYRQDPGLGLRLIYFSYDVKMKEKGDIPEGYSVSREKKERFSLILESASTNQTSMYLCASSFQTGADTTDTQYFGPGTRLTVL.

Only one count was recorded for this clone. The chain links TRBV29-1 to TRBJ2-1; 9 positions agree with TRBD1. The trim removed 4 bases at V and 10 bases at J, leaving 11 bases unmatched. The germline V gene encodes CDR1 SQVTM and CDR2 ANQGSEA. The CDR3 is 14 amino acids. The CDR3 reads CSVGSRTGVLEQFF. CDR3 bases: TGCAGCGTTGGTTCCAGGACAGGGGTGTTAGAGCAGTTCTTC.

This sequence joins TRBV15 and TRBJ2-7; D unclear. This CDR3 region has 16 residues. Germline V gene lookup returns CDR1 LNHNV and CDR2 YYDKDF (reference sequence). Trimming removed 0 bases from V and 0 bases from J, with 12 bases in between. The CDR3 is CATSRDLGRISYEQYF. The CDR3 nucleotides read TGTGCCACCAGCAGAGATCTCGGCAGGATCTCCTACGAGCAGTACTTC.

This sequence joins TRBV7-3 and TRBJ2-2; a possible D gene is TRBD2 (5 bases). The CDR3 totals 14 residues. Germline values: CDR1 SGHTA, CDR2 FQGTGA. The germline V and J ends were trimmed by 3 bases and 4 bases, with 9 bases remaining between them. The CDR3 region has the DNA TGTGCCAGCAGCTTGGAGGACCTCACCGGGGAGCTGTTTTTT. Its translation: CASSLEDLTGELFF. Full variable domain (outside the CDR3, taken from reference TRBV7-3 and TRBJ2-2): GAGVSQTPSNKVTEKGKYVELRCDPISGHTALYWYRQSLGQGPEFLIYFQGTGAADDSGLPNDRFFAVRPEGSVSTLKIQRTERGDSAVYLCASSLEDLTGELFFGEGSRLTVL.

The table lists this clone with a count of one. In DNA form, the CDR3 reads TGTGCCAGCAGCTTAGTTTGGGAGGGCCTTGGGGAGCAGTTCTTC. Translation gives CASSLVWEGLGEQFF. The gene calls are TRBV7-2 and TRBJ2-1; 7 bases align to TRBD2. The J segment lost 10 bases and the V segment lost 1 base, leaving 10 bases of the junction unmatched. The CDR3 spans 15 residues. Germline CDR1 is SGHTA and CDR2 is FQGNSA.

The rearrangement joins TRBV4-1 to TRBJ2-7, with TRBD1 identical over 9 bases. Germline CDR1 reads MGHRA; CDR2 reads YSYEKL. After removal of 4 bases from V and 5 bases from J, the junction contained 9 bases not matched to a gene. The CDR3 contains 15 residues. CDR3 sequence reads: CASSLADRGADEQYF. The CDR3 coding sequence is TGCGCCAGCAGCCTAGCGGACAGGGGAGCCGACGAGCAGTACTTC.

The V gene is TRBV28, the J gene TRBJ1-1; possible D gene TRBD1, 5 bases. The CDR3 sequence is 12 residues long. CDR1 MDHEN and CDR2 SYDVKM come from the germline V gene. Trimming left V 3 bases short and J 4 bases short, with 6 bases between. The CDR3 DNA is TGTGCCAGCAGTTTGGGGCCCACTGAAGCTTTCTTT. This codes for CASSLGPTEAFF.

The J gene is TRBJ1-1, the V gene TRBV7-2; D is unresolved. The germline V and J ends were trimmed by 2 bases and 6 bases, with 13 bases remaining between them. CDR1 SGHTA and CDR2 FQGNSA come from the germline V gene. The CDR3 sequence is 14 residues long. This CDR3 is CASSLRGQYPEAFF. The CDR3 nucleotides read TGTGCCAGCAGCTTACGAGGGCAGTACCCTGAAGCTTTCTTT.

The chain employs TRBV2 and TRBJ1-3; weak D call: TRBD1 (5 bases). Trimming pared 3 bases from V and 0 bases from J, leaving 12 bases between. Germline values: CDR1 SNHLY, CDR2 FYNNEI. This CDR3 comprises 16 residues. The CDR3 loop reads CASSEFTGASGNTIYF. CDR3 DNA: TGTGCCAGCAGTGAGTTTACAGGCGCCTCTGGAAACACCATATATTTT.

The CDR3 bases are TGCGCCAGCAGCCAAGATCCTTCGAGTTGGCCGGACTATTATGCAACTAATGAAAAACTGTTTTTT. It is translated as CASSQDPSSWPDYYATNEKLFF. The V call is TRBV4-1, the J call TRBJ1-4; D is uncertain. This CDR3 contains 22 residues. Looked up from germline, CDR1 is MGHRA and CDR2 is YSYEKL. V gave up 0 bases and J gave up 0 bases, with 26 bases separating them.

The chain has TRBV25-1 and TRBJ1-1; D is uncertain. Germline-derived CDR1 and CDR2 are MGHDK and SYGVNS. This CDR3 spans 16 amino acids. V was trimmed by 0 bases and J by 1 base, leaving 12 bases between them. DNA for the CDR3: TGTGCCAGCAGTGAATATCCGGCCCGAGGGAACACTGAAGCTTTCTTT. This encodes CASSEYPARGNTEAFF.

The rearrangement links TRBV27 to TRBJ1-5; 9 nucleotides agree with TRBD1. V was pared by 6 bases and J by 2 bases, with 11 bases of the junction left unmatched. CDR1 and CDR2 from the germline V gene are MNHEY and SMNVEV (reference sequence). The CDR3 length is 17 residues. DNA for the CDR3: TGTGCCAGCAGGCGGACAGGGGATTTTTGGGGCAATCAGCCCCAGCATTTT. It yields the protein CASRRTGDFWGNQPQHF.

V is TRBV2 and J is TRBJ2-1; TRBD2 aligns across 13 bases. V was clipped by 7 bases and J by 8 bases; unmatched bases: 8. Looked up from germline, CDR1 is SNHLY and CDR2 is FYNNEI. There are 15 residues in the CDR3. The CDR3 region is CASTELAGGLDEQFF. Here the CDR3 DNA reads TGTGCCAGCACCGAACTAGCGGGAGGGTTGGATGAGCAGTTCTTC.